The source of this TCR beta chain is a study of spatial heterogeneity in lung cancer. Study overall: A unique TCR and UMI combination showed up more than ten times in raw reads, on average.

The CDR3 covers 15 residues. From germline, CDR1 is MGHRA and CDR2 YSYEKL. Trimming removed 0 bases at V and 5 bases at J, with 10 bases between. TCRdb re-analysed the 5' RACE reads in MiXCR, keeping a single row per CDR3 protein. The repertoire holds under 80,000 distinct CDR3 sequences, about 6.3% seen once, with about 15% in the top ten. The time point is: sample taken at primary tumor resection. No cells were sorted before sequencing. The whole RNA sequenced was extracted from tumor, nontumor lung or frozen PBMC. This clonotype was found many times. Antigen specificity is unknown. Regarding the study as a whole: At tumor resection, ubiquitous expanded TCRs were detected in blood more often than later.

The sequence was obtained from a female donor with early-stage non-small cell lung cancer. Source: PBMCs, taken at surgery. The chain couples TRBV4-1 to TRBJ1-4; no reliable D call. The CDR3 DNA is TGCGCCAGCAGCCAAGAGAGTCGGACCAATGAAAAACTGTTTTTT. As protein: CASSQESRTNEKLFF.